This T cell receptor (beta chain) was observed in a study of tumor-infiltrating lymphocytes in primary liver carcinoma. Regarding the study as a whole: Less overlap was seen in tumor-adjacent and tumor-blood pairs than in tumor region pairs.

About this clonotype: Its specificity is not known.

Co-extraction of both nucleic acids (RNA and DNA) used about 18-34 mg of unsorted bulk tissue. Five separate regions were sampled from each tumor. Trimming pared 10 bases from V and 5 bases from J, leaving 11 bases between. The V gene's germline CDR1 is SGHAT and CDR2 FQNNGV. The CDR3 extends over 11 amino acids. With around 500 ng total RNA as template and a constant-region primer, TCR beta cDNA was made. Each TCR beta library was derived from three nested multiplex PCR rounds that employed slightly modified ARM-PCR. Both of the initial two PCR rounds ran for around 10 cycles and employed TRBV1-TRBV30 forward primers alongside a C-beta reverse primer. One entry per CDR3 protein, called by TCRdb with MiXCR from the multiplex PCR reads. The sample consists of 100,000 to 150,000 distinct CDR3 sequences, 64% of them appearing once.

Material for sequencing was liver tumor tissue from sampling region 3. Subset reported: tumor region T3, left-lateral pole. V gene TRBV11-2 combines with J gene TRBJ2-5; maybe TRBD1 (5 bases). This TCR derives from a woman aged 60 to 75 with primary liver carcinoma and hepatitis B virus infection. CDR3 nucleotides: TGTGCCAACAGGTTAGTTGAGACCCAGTACTTC. Translation gives CANRLVETQYF.